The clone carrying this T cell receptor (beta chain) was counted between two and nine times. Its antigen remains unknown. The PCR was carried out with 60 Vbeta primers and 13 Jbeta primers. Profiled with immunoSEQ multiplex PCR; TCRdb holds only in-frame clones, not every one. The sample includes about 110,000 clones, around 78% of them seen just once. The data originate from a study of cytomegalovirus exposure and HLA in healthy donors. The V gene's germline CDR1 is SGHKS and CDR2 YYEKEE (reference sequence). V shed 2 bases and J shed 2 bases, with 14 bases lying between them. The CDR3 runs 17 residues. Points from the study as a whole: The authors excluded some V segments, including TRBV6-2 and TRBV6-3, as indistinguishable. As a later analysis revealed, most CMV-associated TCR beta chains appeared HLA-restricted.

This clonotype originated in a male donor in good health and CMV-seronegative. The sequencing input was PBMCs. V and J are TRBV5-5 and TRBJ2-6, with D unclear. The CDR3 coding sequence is TGTGCCAGCAGCTTCTCATTAGGTGACACTGGGGCCAACGTCCTGACTTTC. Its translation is CASSFSLGDTGANVLTF.